These T cell receptor beta chains were read from a single sample in a study of cytomegalovirus exposure and HLA in healthy donors. TCRdb keeps only in-frame clones here, not all; method: immunoSEQ multiplex PCR. This sample yields approximately 150,000 clones, of which over 60% are seen a single time; around 1.5% belongs to the top ten. The specimen sequenced was PBMCs. These receptors were collected from a female donor in good health and CMV-seronegative. Both conserved end residues are part of each CDR3. The D gene is left open where the match is weak. Size is stated for part of the rows, as once, few or many counts, or as a class when the clone is expanded.

d_call j_call v_call clone_size cdr3_aa cdr3_nt
TRBD1 TRBJ1-1 TRBV18 few CASSQGANTEAFF TGTGCCAGCTCACAGGGGGCGAACACTGAAGCTTTCTTT
- TRBJ2-7 TRBV21-1 - CASSTRNRGGPASYEQYF TGTGCCAGCAGCACACGAAATAGGGGAGGGCCGGCCTCCTACGAGCAGTACTTC
- TRBJ1-3 TRBV18 - CASSPRGSGNTIYF TGTGCCAGCTCACCACGAGGTTCTGGAAACACCATATATTTT
- TRBJ2-3 TRBV7-9 - CASSPTGSGTDTQYF TGTGCCAGCAGCCCCACTGGGAGTGGCACAGATACGCAGTATTTT
TRBD2 TRBJ2-3 TRBV5-1 - CASSFPLAGGIDTQYF TGCGCCAGCAGCTTCCCGTTAGCGGGGGGCATCGATACGCAGTATTTT
- TRBJ2-5 TRBV7-7 - CASSYQGTIGETQYF TGTGCTAGCAGCTATCAGGGAACAATAGGGGAGACCCAGTACTTC
TRBD2 TRBJ2-7 TRBV6-1 few CASSGRGLAGYEQYF TGTGCCAGCAGTGGGAGAGGACTAGCGGGCTACGAGCAGTACTTC
TRBD2 TRBJ2-3 TRBV11-3 - CASSLMTSGNTDTQYF TGTGCCAGCAGCTTAATGACTAGCGGGAACACAGATACGCAGTATTTT
- TRBJ2-6 TRBV5-1 few CASKGVSGANVLTF TGCGCCAGCAAAGGGGTATCTGGGGCCAACGTCCTGACTTTC
TRBD2 TRBJ2-2 TRBV28 - CASSSGLAGTGELFF TGTGCCAGCAGTTCGGGACTAGCGGGGACCGGGGAGCTGTTTTTT